Listed below are T cell receptor beta chains from one sample, sequenced in a study of blood T cell repertoires in COVID-19. Sequencing was performed with immunoSEQ multiplex PCR; in TCRdb, only in-frame clones are kept and a portion is missing. Seen here are fewer than 350,000 clones, about nine tenths observed once, and the top ten hold 0.85% to 1.3%. Sequencing used PBMCs or T cells enriched from blood (not recorded which). The receptors were gathered from a woman in her 30s who had been exposed to COVID-19. Both conserved end residues are part of each CDR3. Each record gives: D gene, J gene, clone size, V gene, CDR3 DNA, CDR3 protein. The D gene is left open where the match is weak. Clone size is stated in some rows and not others, as once, few, many or a class when expanded.

NA	TRBJ2-7	NA	TRBV7-9	TGTGCCAGCAGCAGAGGCTACGAGCAGTACTTC	CASSRGYEQYF
NA	TRBJ1-5	NA	TRBV6-6	TGTGCCAGCAGAACTCAGGCGTCTAGCAATCAGCCCCAGCATTTT	CASRTQASSNQPQHF
NA	TRBJ2-3	NA	TRBV15	TGTGCCACCAGCACCCCGGGACAGAGGACTATTACGCAGTATTTT	CATSTPGQRTITQYF
TRBD2	TRBJ2-7	NA	TRBV7-6	TGTGCCAGCAGCTTTCGGGCTAGCGGGTTTTACGAGCAGTACTTC	CASSFRASGFYEQYF
TRBD2	TRBJ2-1	NA	TRBV11-2	TGTGCCAGCAGCTTAGAGACTAGCGGGAGCTATGAGCAGTTCTTC	CASSLETSGSYEQFF
NA	TRBJ1-5	NA	TRBV7-9	TGTGCCAGCAGCTTCCAACAGGGTGGCAATCAGCCCCAGCATTTT	CASSFQQGGNQPQHF
NA	TRBJ2-7	NA	TRBV6-6	TGTGCCACTCAAACAGCCTACGAGCAGTACTTC	CATQTAYEQYF
TRBD2	TRBJ2-5	NA	TRBV5-6	TGTGCCAGCAGCCAAGTAGCGGGATCTCAAGAGACCCAGTACTTC	CASSQVAGSQETQYF
TRBD1	TRBJ2-7	NA	TRBV4-1	TGCGCCAGCAGCCAAGCCCCGACAGGGTTCTCCTACGAGCAGTACTTC	CASSQAPTGFSYEQYF
TRBD1	TRBJ1-1	NA	TRBV12-3/TRBV12-4	TGTGCCAGCACCGTTCCGGGACAGGAAGCTTTCTTT	CASTVPGQEAFF
NA	TRBJ1-2	NA	TRBV6-5	TGTGCCAGCAATAGACAGGACTATGGCTACACCTTC	CASNRQDYGYTF
NA	TRBJ2-3	NA	TRBV30	TGTGCCTGGAGGCTGGGTGGGCCCTCAGATACGCAGTATTTT	CAWRLGGPSDTQYF
NA	TRBJ2-1	NA	TRBV11-2	TGTGCCAGCAGCGACGGAGACCCAAGTCTTTACAATGAGCAGTTCTTC	CASSDGDPSLYNEQFF
NA	TRBJ2-1	NA	TRBV6-5	TGTGCCAGCAGTTACTCGAGAGGATTTACCTACAATGAGCAGTTCTTC	CASSYSRGFTYNEQFF
NA	TRBJ2-2	NA	TRBV15	TGTGCCACCAGCAGAGGGGGAGGGAACACCGGGGAGCTGTTTTTT	CATSRGGGNTGELFF
NA	TRBJ1-1	NA	TRBV28	TGTGCCAGCAGGCACAGGAGCCAAGCTTTCTTT	CASRHRSQAFF
TRBD2	TRBJ2-2	NA	TRBV19	TGTGCCAGTAGTCCCAGCCTGGGACTAGCCTCCCTGAACGGGGAGCTGTTTTTT	CASSPSLGLASLNGELFF
TRBD1	TRBJ2-5	NA	TRBV5-4	TGTGCCAGCAGCTTAACACAGGGGGCCGGAGAGACCCAGTACTTC	CASSLTQGAGETQYF
TRBD2	TRBJ2-5	once	TRBV7-8	TGTGCCAGCAGCTTAGCCCCGCCGGGGGGGCAAGAGACCCAGTACTTC	CASSLAPPGGQETQYF
NA	TRBJ2-7	NA	TRBV5-1	TGCGCCAGCAGCTCCCCCAGGTCCGGAAACGAGCAGTACTTC	CASSSPRSGNEQYF
NA	TRBJ2-1	NA	TRBV3-1/TRBV3-2	TGTGCCAGCAGCCAAGTGACGAGACAGAACTACAATGAGCAGTTCTTC	CASSQVTRQNYNEQFF
TRBD1	TRBJ2-7	once	TRBV7-2	TGTGCCAGCAGCCTCGACAGGGGCAAAACCTACGAGCAGTACTTC	CASSLDRGKTYEQYF
NA	TRBJ2-5	once	TRBV5-4	TGTGCCAGCAGCTTGTCGGGGCAAGAGACCCAGTACTTC	CASSLSGQETQYF
NA	TRBJ2-5	NA	TRBV7-6	TGTGCCAGCAGCAAAGGTTTTTGGGAGGTCGAGACCCAGTACTTC	CASSKGFWEVETQYF
TRBD1	TRBJ1-1	NA	TRBV27	TGTGCCAGCAGACCCAGGGGGTCCAACACTGAAGCTTTCTTT	CASRPRGSNTEAFF
NA	TRBJ2-7	NA	TRBV19	TGTGCCAGTAGTATTTGGGAGAACCCCTACGAGCAGTACTTC	CASSIWENPYEQYF
TRBD2	TRBJ2-7	NA	TRBV15	TGTGCCACCAGACGAGGGACTAGCGGGGGCTACGAGCAGTACTTC	CATRRGTSGGYEQYF
NA	TRBJ1-5	NA	TRBV10-2	TGCGCCAGCAGGCTTGCAGGGGACAATCAGCCCCAGCATTTT	CASRLAGDNQPQHF
NA	TRBJ2-3	NA	TRBV5-5	TGTGCCACCGCCGGAGGAGGGCCGGGCACAGATACGCAGTATTTT	CATAGGGPGTDTQYF
TRBD2	TRBJ2-5	NA	TRBV19	TGTGCCAGTAGTCAACTAGCGGTGGAAGAGACCCAGTACTTC	CASSQLAVEETQYF
NA	TRBJ2-2	NA	TRBV12-5	TGTGCTAGTGGTTTCGTGACTGACACCGGGGAGCTGTTTTTT	CASGFVTDTGELFF
TRBD2	TRBJ2-1	NA	TRBV5-1	TGCGCCAGCAGCTTGGGGACTAGGGATGAGCAGTTCTTC	CASSLGTRDEQFF
NA	TRBJ1-5	NA	TRBV30	TGTGCCTGGAGTGTACGCGGGTATAGCAATCAGCCCCAGCATTTT	CAWSVRGYSNQPQHF
TRBD1	TRBJ1-5	NA	TRBV5-1	TGCGCCAGCAGCTCGACAGGGGTCGATCAGCCCCAGCATTTT	CASSSTGVDQPQHF
TRBD2	TRBJ2-1	NA	TRBV5-4	TGTGCCAGCAGCTTTGAGCGGGAGGGATACAATGAGCAGTTCTTC	CASSFEREGYNEQFF
NA	TRBJ1-5	NA	TRBV10-2	TGCGCCAGCAGTGAGACCGTTGATGGGCCTTATAGCAATCAGCCCCAGCATTTT	CASSETVDGPYSNQPQHF
TRBD1	TRBJ1-2	NA	TRBV6-6	TGTGCCAGCAGGCCTCCCGGGACAGAGCAAGTCTATGGCTACACCTTC	CASRPPGTEQVYGYTF
TRBD1	TRBJ1-3	NA	TRBV28	TGTGCCAGCATCCAATCAGGGGGCGAATATGGAAACACCATATATTTT	CASIQSGGEYGNTIYF
NA	TRBJ2-7	NA	TRBV21-1	TGTGCCAGCAGCAATCCCATCCCAGCGTACTACTACGAGCAGTACTTC	CASSNPIPAYYYEQYF
TRBD2	TRBJ2-5	NA	TRBV5-1	TGCGCCAGCAGCTCCCGACTAGCGGGTGTAGGAGAGACCCAGTACTTC	CASSSRLAGVGETQYF
TRBD2	TRBJ2-3	once	TRBV6-5	TGTGCCAGCAGTTACGTGGCTAGCGGGAGAGGGGATACGCAGTATTTT	CASSYVASGRGDTQYF
TRBD2	TRBJ2-1	NA	TRBV9	TGTGCCAGCAGCGTAGGGGCGGGAGGGCCCGAGCAGTTCTTC	CASSVGAGGPEQFF
TRBD2	TRBJ2-7	few	TRBV6-5	TGTGCCAGCACTGGACTAGCGGGACCCTACGAGCAGTACTTC	CASTGLAGPYEQYF
TRBD2	TRBJ2-1	NA	TRBV24-1	TGTGCCACCAGTGACGCGGGACTAGCGGGCGCACAATGGGAGCAGTTCTTC	CATSDAGLAGAQWEQFF
TRBD2	TRBJ2-1	NA	TRBV12-5	TGTGCTAGTGGTGACGGGACTAGCGGCTACAATGAGCAGTTCTTC	CASGDGTSGYNEQFF
NA	TRBJ1-3	NA	TRBV28	TGTGCCAGCAGTACACCCGACAGCCAAAACACCATATATTTT	CASSTPDSQNTIYF
NA	TRBJ1-5	NA	TRBV30	TGTGCCTGGAGTGTTAGTACGGTAAATCAGCCCCAGCATTTT	CAWSVSTVNQPQHF
NA	TRBJ2-5	NA	TRBV7-2	TGTGCCAGCAGCTTAGACCCACAGATCCAAGAGACCCAGTACTTC	CASSLDPQIQETQYF
TRBD2	TRBJ2-3	NA	TRBV9	TGTGCCAGCAGCATCGAAGGCAAGACCTTGACTAGCGGGAGCACAGATACGCAGTATTTT	CASSIEGKTLTSGSTDTQYF
NA	TRBJ1-6	NA	TRBV5-1	TGCGCCAGCGGCGAAAAGGGACACGTCCTTTCACCCCTCCACTTT	CASGEKGHVLSPLHF
NA	TRBJ2-7	NA	TRBV13	TGTGCCAGCAGCCAAGGCGGCCCCTACGAGCAGTACTTC	CASSQGGPYEQYF
TRBD1	TRBJ1-1	NA	TRBV18	TGTGCCAGCTCACCCTTTGACAGGGCAGGGGACACTGAAGCTTTCTTT	CASSPFDRAGDTEAFF
TRBD2	TRBJ2-3	NA	TRBV5-6	TGTGCCAGCAGCTTGGTTGGGCTAGCGGAGCCAATAACAGATACGCAGTATTTT	CASSLVGLAEPITDTQYF
NA	TRBJ1-4	NA	TRBV21-1	TGTGCCAGCAGCCGGACAGGGGAGGTTAAAAAACTGTTTTTT	CASSRTGEVKKLFF